A selection of T cell receptor beta chains follows, all from one sample in a study of tumor and adjacent non-tumor tissue in lung cancer. Each CDR3 protein is one row after TCRdb ran MiXCR on the multiplex PCR reads. The sample gives tens of thousands of distinct CDR3 sequences, less than 75% of which show up once; 18% is in the top ten. Input material: lung tumor tissue. These receptors came from a man aged 60-69 years with non-small cell lung cancer. CDR3s include the opening cysteine and the closing phenylalanine or tryptophan. The listing skips clone size in some rows; elsewhere it reads once, few, many or a size class.

j_call,v_call,clone_size,cdr3_aa
TRBJ2-3,TRBV12-3/TRBV12-4,many,CASSSGTARTDTQYF
TRBJ2-2,TRBV7-9,-,CASCLLSGAAGELFF
TRBJ2-2,TRBV20-1,-,CSARGGNTGELFF
TRBJ2-5,TRBV5-1,-,CASSFQETLYF
TRBJ1-2,TRBV20-1,few,CSAKMGASYGYTF
TRBJ1-1,TRBV13,many,CASSPKEGDTEAFF
TRBJ1-1,TRBV6-5,-,CAKSYDTEAFF
TRBJ2-1,TRBV27,-,CASSLAPSGSNEQFF
TRBJ2-3,TRBV9,-,CASNKREGTDTQYF
TRBJ2-1,TRBV4-1,-,CASRQEDSIYNEQFF
TRBJ2-1,TRBV19,-,CASSIDYGEQFF
TRBJ2-7,TRBV6-5,-,CASSMVGGSDSYEQYF
TRBJ2-7,TRBV11-3,medium-sized,CASSAPLAGGPLEQYF
TRBJ1-1,TRBV6-1,-,CASSDGSVTEALF
TRBJ2-5,TRBV29-1,-,CSVAGARDRAGHQETQYF
TRBJ1-2,TRBV5-1,few,CASSQDSPNYGYTF
TRBJ1-5,TRBV12-3/TRBV12-4,-,CVSNDRISNQPQHF
TRBJ1-5,TRBV12-3/TRBV12-4,many,CASSLDGRGDQPQHF
TRBJ2-1,TRBV20-1,-,CSAIRDKQNGQFF
TRBJ2-7,TRBV20-1,-,CSTRDFQLGEQYF
TRBJ1-1,TRBV11-2,-,CASSFGGDRTEAFF
TRBJ2-6,TRBV12-3/TRBV12-4,-,CASSPGTSVPGANVPNF
TRBJ2-1,TRBV2,-,CASSVWGDNDQFF
TRBJ2-7,TRBV29-1,-,CSAGIGSYEQYF